This TCR beta chain came from a study of T cell repertoires in ileal Crohn's disease. Study-level information: Operated complications were stricturing disease (around 61%) and penetrating disease (39%).

On this clone: Antigen specificity is unknown.

Eligibility required adulthood, ileal or ileocolonic Crohn's disease and indicated ileocolonic resection. V dropped 5 bases and J dropped 7 bases, with 18 bases sitting between them. The CDR3 covers 15 residues. Germline assignment: CDR1 SGHNT and CDR2 YENEEA. Study-level points and caveats: Compared with non-smokers, active smokers at surgery showed more clonal expansions. High-frequency clones were more common in sorted CD8 than CD4 cells.

Measured with immunoSEQ multiplex PCR; TCRdb has only the in-frame clones, and not every one. The table lists 15,000 to 20,000 clones, approximately 70% of them singletons. Sequenced input: ileal tissue. This chain links TRBV11-3 with TRBJ1-3; maybe TRBD1 (6 bases). This TCR came from an adult with Crohn's disease. CDR3 in amino acids: CASSQEQGKGNTIYF. Written as DNA, the CDR3 is TGTGCCAGCAGCCAAGAACAGGGAAAGGGGAACACCATATATTTT.